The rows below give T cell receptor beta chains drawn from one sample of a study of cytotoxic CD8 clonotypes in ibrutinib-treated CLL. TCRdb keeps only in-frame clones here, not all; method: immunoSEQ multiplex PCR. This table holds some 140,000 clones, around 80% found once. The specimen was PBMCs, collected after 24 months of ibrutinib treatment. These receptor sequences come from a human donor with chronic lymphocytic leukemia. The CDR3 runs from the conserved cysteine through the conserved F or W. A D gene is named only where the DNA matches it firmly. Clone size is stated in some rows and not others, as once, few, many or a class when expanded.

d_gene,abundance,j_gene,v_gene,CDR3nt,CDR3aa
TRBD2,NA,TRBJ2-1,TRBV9,TGTGCCAGCAGCGTAAACATCCGGCAAGCGGGGGGTTACAATGAGCAGTTCTTC,CASSVNIRQAGGYNEQFF
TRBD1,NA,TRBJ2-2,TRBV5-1,TGCGCCAGCAGCCCTAGGACAGGGATCACCGGGGAGCTGTTTTTT,CASSPRTGITGELFF
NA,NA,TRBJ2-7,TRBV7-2,TGTGCCAGCAGCCCAGAGGTGCGGCGGGTTTACGAGCAGTACTTC,CASSPEVRRVYEQYF
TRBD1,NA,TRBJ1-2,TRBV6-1,TGTGCCAGCAGTGAAGTCCAAGGGGGCGGCTACACCTTC,CASSEVQGGGYTF
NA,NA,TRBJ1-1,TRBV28,TGTGCCAGCAGTTTATTGGCGCCCGGCGGGGGCACTGAAGCTTTCTTT,CASSLLAPGGGTEAFF
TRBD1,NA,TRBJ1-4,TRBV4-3,TGCGCCAGCAGCCGAGGGACAGGGGCAACAACTAATGAAAAACTGTTTTTT,CASSRGTGATTNEKLFF
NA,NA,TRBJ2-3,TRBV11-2,TGTGCCAGCAGCCCATTTCCAGATACGCAGTATTTT,CASSPFPDTQYF
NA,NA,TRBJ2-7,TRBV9,TGTGCCAGCAGCGGTTCAGGCTACGAGCAGTACTTC,CASSGSGYEQYF
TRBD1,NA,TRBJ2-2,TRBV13,TGTGCCAGCAGCCCCTATATCCGGGACAGGGGCCTATCAGGCACCGGGGAGCTGTTTTTT,CASSPYIRDRGLSGTGELFF
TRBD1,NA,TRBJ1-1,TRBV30,TGTGCCGGGGACAGGGGGCCGACGAACACTGAAGCTTTCTTT,CAGDRGPTNTEAFF
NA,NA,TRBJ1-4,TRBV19,TGTGCCAGTAGTATAAGCTGGGGTGAAAAACTGTTTTTT,CASSISWGEKLFF
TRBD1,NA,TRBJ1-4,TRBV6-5,TGTGCCAGCAGTTACTTGGGACAGGGGAATGAAAAACTGTTTTTT,CASSYLGQGNEKLFF
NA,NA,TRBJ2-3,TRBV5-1,TGCGCCAGCAGCTTCTCCGATCCCACAGATACGCAGTATTTT,CASSFSDPTDTQYF
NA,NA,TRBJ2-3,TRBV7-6,TGTGCCAGCAGCCCCAAGAGTTGGATCCTAACTAGAGCAGCAGATACGCAGTATTTT,CASSPKSWILTRAADTQYF
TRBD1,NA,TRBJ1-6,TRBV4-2,TGTGCCAGCAGCACAACAGGGGCGAATTCACCCCTCCACTTT,CASSTTGANSPLHF
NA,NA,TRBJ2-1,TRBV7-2,TGTGCCAGCAGCTTAGGAGTAGGTGAGCAGTTCTTC,CASSLGVGEQFF
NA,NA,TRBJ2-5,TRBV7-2,TGTGCCAGCAGCTTAGGGCTCAGCGCATTCCAAGAGACCCAGTACTTC,CASSLGLSAFQETQYF
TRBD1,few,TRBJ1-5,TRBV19,TGTGCCAGTGGCATGGGACAGAGCCATCAGCCCCAGCATTTT,CASGMGQSHQPQHF
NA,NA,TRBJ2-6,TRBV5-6,TGTGCCAGCAGCAGGGGAGGTGGAGGGCGGATCTCTGGGGCCAACGTCCTGACTTTC,CASSRGGGGRISGANVLTF
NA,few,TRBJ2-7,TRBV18,TGTGCCAGCTCACATTCCAGCCCGCCCTACGAGCAGTACTTC,CASSHSSPPYEQYF
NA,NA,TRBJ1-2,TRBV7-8,TGTGCCAGCAGCCCCAAAGGAAGACAATGGGGTATCTATGGCTACACCTTC,CASSPKGRQWGIYGYTF
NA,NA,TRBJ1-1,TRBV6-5,TGTGCCAGCAGCCGTGGGGGGAACACTGAAGCTTTCTTT,CASSRGGNTEAFF
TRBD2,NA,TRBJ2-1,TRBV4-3,TGCGCCAGCAGCCGAGTAGCGGGGAGCTCCTACAATGAGCAGTTCTTC,CASSRVAGSSYNEQFF
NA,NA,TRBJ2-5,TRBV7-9,TGTGCCGTCGGAGGGGGGGAGGAGACCCAGTACTTC,CAVGGGEETQYF
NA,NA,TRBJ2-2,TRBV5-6,TGTGCCAGCAGCTTCAGGGCACAACTTACCGGGGAGCTGTTTTTT,CASSFRAQLTGELFF
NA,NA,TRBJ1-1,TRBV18,TGTGCCAGCTCACCATTCTGGGGAATGAACACTGAAGCTTTCTTT,CASSPFWGMNTEAFF
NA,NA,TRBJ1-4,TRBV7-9,TGTGCCAGCAGCTTGGGGGGAGGTGGAGAAAAACTGTTTTTT,CASSLGGGGEKLFF